This paragraph covers one T cell receptor (beta chain) sequence. What it binds is unknown. The V gene end was trimmed by 3 bases and the J gene end by 0 bases; junction bases not matched to a gene: 7. Germline V lookup: CDR1 KGHSH, CDR2 LQKENI. The CDR3 sequence is 17 residues long. This sample is part of a study of beta chain features in type 1 diabetes. Study conclusions and caveats: People with Type 1 diabetes carried modestly yet significantly shorter TCRB CDR3s in all four CD4+ subsets.

Expressed TCRB transcripts were sequenced after all isolated RNA was converted to cDNA. Sequencing was performed with immunoSEQ multiplex PCR; in TCRdb, only in-frame clones are kept and a portion is missing. The sample shows hundreds of thousands of clones, roughly an eighth of them seen only once. The source of this sequence is a man between 25 and 39 years old with type 1 diabetes. The source material was naive CD4+ T cells from blood. V usage is TRBV18 and J usage is TRBJ2-7; 11 bases line up with TRBD2. The CDR3 DNA follows: TGTGCCAGCTCACCCTACCCGACTAGCGGGATCTCCTACGAGCAGTACTTC. Its translation is CASSPYPTSGISYEQYF.